This TCR beta chain was recovered during a study of T cell repertoires in cytomegalovirus infection. At the level of the study: As its CMV epitopes, the study selected recently identified HLA-C-restricted and well-studied HLA-B-restricted targets.

Study observations and caveats: The cumulative frequency of public TCR beta families distinguished individuals who carried CMV together with the relevant HLA. Predominance within the ex vivo response was attributable to HLA-C-restricted CMV-specific TCR beta clonotypes.

TCRdb processed the reads anew with MiXCR; each CDR3 protein has one entry. Among around 340,000 distinct CDR3 sequences listed, just under 30% were seen once. Concerning this clonotype itself: What it recognizes is unknown.

J gave up 10 bases and V 1 base, and 11 bases lay outside the gene matches. In germline, CDR1 is SGHVS, CDR2 FNYEAQ. The CDR3 is 15 residues long. The material sequenced was cultured PBMCs, taken from culture after CMV antigen stimulation. The chain is built from TRBV7-6 and TRBJ2-3, with 7 nucleotides matching TRBD1. This sequence was found in a human donor in good health (CMV status not recorded). Some clones in this sample may be carry-over from other donors' samples. The DNA for the CDR3 is TGTGCCAGCAGCTTAGGGGACAGAGAAGACCCGGCGCAGTATTTT. Translation gives CASSLGDREDPAQYF. Together with reference TRBV7-6 and TRBJ2-3, the CDR3 gives the full variable domain: GAGVSQSPRYKVTKRGQDVALRCDPISGHVSLYWYRQALGQGPEFLTYFNYEAQQDKSGLPNDRFSAERPEGSISTLTIQRTEQRDSAMYRCASSLGDREDPAQYFGPGTRLTVL.